The 31 T cell receptor beta chains in this list originate from one sample, sequenced in a study of shared clonotypes between healthy human individuals. Some clones are missing from TCRdb's copy, which holds only in-frame ones; the method was immunoSEQ multiplex PCR. The table has millions of clones, just over 90% seen once. The source material was naive CD4+ T cells from PBMCs. Subset: CD45RA+ positively selected. Receptors were obtained from a man aged 18 to 30 in good health. Some clones in this sample may be carry-over from other donors' samples.

In this sample, this clone turned up once. This sample also contains other DNA sequences that code for the same CDR3. The chain carries TRBV20-1 and TRBJ2-1, with no clear D. CDR3 length: 11 amino acids. Germline V gene sequence: CDR1 DFQATT, CDR2 SNEGSKA (reference sequence). The ends were cut back, 5 bases at V and 4 bases at J, with 6 bases in the middle. CDR3 sequence reads: CSAPSYNEQFF. The CDR3 bases are TGCAGTGCTCCCAGTTACAATGAGCAGTTCTTC.

The chain employs TRBV28 and TRBJ1-5; TRBD1 might be the D (5 bases). Germline CDR1 MDHEN, CDR2 SYDVKM. The CDR3 spans 14 residues. Trimming pared 7 bases from V and 6 bases from J, leaving 16 bases between. This CDR3 is CASITGGTIQPQHF. As DNA, the CDR3 is TGTGCCAGCATAACCGGGGGGACCATTCAGCCCCAGCATTTT.

The chain employs TRBV4-1 and TRBJ1-6, with a tentative D call TRBD1 (5 bases). Germline lookup yields CDR1 MGHRA and CDR2 YSYEKL. The V gene lost 0 bases and the J gene lost 6 bases, with 12 bases spanning the gap. This CDR3 is 16 amino acids long. The CDR3 here is CASSQEGARANSPLHF. As DNA, the CDR3 is TGCGCCAGCAGCCAAGAAGGGGCCAGGGCTAATTCACCCCTCCACTTT.

This rearrangement joins TRBV10-3 to TRBJ1-1; D is ambiguous. The CDR3 runs 12 residues. Germline V gene data show CDR1 as ENHRY and CDR2 as SYGVKD. Trimming cost V 0 bases and J 7 bases, with 6 bases left between them. The CDR3 coding sequence is TGTGCCATCAGTGAGTCGAAGGTTGAAGCTTTCTTT. This translates into CAISESKVEAFF.

The V gene is TRBV5-6, the J gene TRBJ1-3; D remains ambiguous. Trimming shortened V by 4 bases and J by 4 bases, and 15 bases separated the two germline ends. This CDR3 is built from 15 residues. Germline loops: CDR1 SGHDT, CDR2 YYEEEE. CDR3: CASSPERTAGNTIYF. The DNA for the CDR3 is TGTGCCAGCAGCCCTGAGAGAACTGCGGGAAACACCATATATTTT.

This chain uses TRBV28 with TRBJ2-2; 8 bases are a match to TRBD1. V dropped 7 bases and J dropped 0; count of bases not matched to a gene: 7. CDR1 MDHEN and CDR2 SYDVKM come from the germline V gene. CDR3 length: 16 residues. The CDR3 reads CASNYRQGPNTGELFF. CDR3 bases: TGTGCCAGCAATTACCGACAGGGGCCGAACACCGGGGAGCTGTTTTTT.

This clone turned up a few times. V is TRBV12-5 and J is TRBJ1-1, with a possible D match to TRBD1 (5 bases). CDR1 LGHNT and CDR2 FRNRAP come from the germline V gene. Trimming cost V 7 bases and J 5 bases, with 23 bases left between them. The CDR3 has 16 amino acids. CDR3 protein: CASVPMDLGAKTEAFF. DNA of the CDR3: TGTGCTAGTGTCCCGATGGACCTAGGGGCAAAGACTGAAGCTTTCTTT.

As concerns this clone: Other DNA sequences in the same sample also yield this CDR3. The J gene is TRBJ1-4, the V gene TRBV29-1, with 8 bases aligning to TRBD1. The V gene's germline CDR1 is SQVTM and CDR2 ANQGSEA. The trim removed 6 bases at V and 3 bases at J, leaving 6 bases unmatched. The CDR3 spans 14 residues. The CDR3 coding sequence is TGCAGCGTGCTACGGACAGGGTCTAATGAAAAACTGTTTTTT. Residues: CSVLRTGSNEKLFF.

V gene TRBV4-1 combines with J gene TRBJ2-1; D may match TRBD1 or TRBD2 (5 bases each). CDR1 and CDR2 (germline): MGHRA, YSYEKL. Trimming left V 2 bases short and J 6 bases short, with 14 bases between. The CDR3 runs to 15 residues. The CDR3 nucleotides are TGCGCCAGCAGCCAACTCCAGCTGAGGGGCAATGAGCAGTTCTTC. Encoded protein: CASSQLQLRGNEQFF.

The chain uses TRBV2 and TRBJ1-5; 7 bases align to TRBD1. The CDR3 is 15 residues long. Germline CDR1 is SNHLY and CDR2 is FYNNEI. V shed 7 bases and J 2 bases; nucleotides not matched to a gene: 8. CDR3 in DNA: TGTGCCAGCAATCCACAGGGGCAGGGCAATCAGCCCCAGCATTTT. Its protein product is CASNPQGQGNQPQHF.

The V and J genes are TRBV5-8 and TRBJ2-3; the D gene is possibly TRBD2 (6 bases). The V and J ends lost 4 bases and 4 bases respectively, with 13 bases between them. The CDR3 totals 14 residues. Germline CDR1 SGHTS, CDR2 YDEGEE. The CDR3 reads CASSPGLDPDTQYF. DNA of the CDR3: TGTGCCAGCAGCCCGGGACTGGACCCAGATACGCAGTATTTT.

The gene calls are TRBV9 and TRBJ2-1, with D uncertain. The CDR3 has 14 amino acids. V was shortened by 4 bases and J by 1 base, with 9 bases between the two germline ends. Germline V CDR1 and CDR2: SGDLS, YYNGEE. The chain's CDR3 is CASSPVLSYNEQFF. In nucleotides, the CDR3 is TGTGCCAGCAGCCCTGTTCTTTCCTACAATGAGCAGTTCTTC.

The chain carries TRBV7-2 and TRBJ1-2; TRBD1 agrees at 8 bases. V trimming: 4 bases; J trimming: 1 base; junction bases outside the gene matches: 2. CDR3 length: 14 amino acids. Germline V lookup: CDR1 SGHTA, CDR2 FQGNSA. The CDR3 loop reads CASSWTGINYGYTF. The CDR3 DNA follows: TGTGCCAGCAGCTGGACAGGGATTAACTATGGCTACACCTTC. The complete variable domain, with remaining parts taken from reference TRBV7-2 and TRBJ1-2, reads GAGVSQSPSNKVTEKGKDVELRCDPISGHTALYWYRQSLGQGLEFLIYFQGNSAPDKSGLPSDRFSAERTGGSVSTLTIQRTQQEDSAVYLCASSWTGINYGYTFGSGTRLTVV.

In DNA, the CDR3 is TGTGCCAGCAGCGTAGTGGGGACTAGCAGATACAATGAGCAGTTCTTC. Translation gives CASSVVGTSRYNEQFF. This chain links TRBV9 with TRBJ2-1, with 9 bases identical to TRBD2. Germline V gives CDR1 SGDLS, CDR2 YYNGEE. This CDR3 has 16 residues. With 0 bases clipped from V and 4 bases from J, the junction kept 5 bases outside the gene matches.

The chain combines TRBV28 with TRBJ2-5, with D unclear. Trimming left V 6 bases short and J 0 bases short, with 11 bases between. Germline values: CDR1 MDHEN, CDR2 SYDVKM. The CDR3 runs to 14 residues. The CDR3 spells CASRWTADQETQYF. The CDR3 DNA sequence: TGTGCCAGCAGGTGGACCGCCGACCAAGAGACCCAGTACTTC.

The chain employs TRBV2 and TRBJ2-3; 8 bases agree with TRBD2. The CDR3 has 16 amino acids. Trimming removed 6 bases from V and 1 base from J; junction bases left unmatched: 9. Germline CDR1 and CDR2: SNHLY and FYNNEI. CDR3 amino acids: CASRNPVGRGTDTQYF. The CDR3 DNA is TGTGCCAGCAGGAATCCAGTCGGGAGGGGCACAGATACGCAGTATTTT.

Remarks on this clone: Other DNA variants within this sample encode the same CDR3. V and J are TRBV5-1 and TRBJ2-2, with 11 bases matching TRBD2. Germline V gene data show CDR1 as SGHRS and CDR2 as YFSETQ. The CDR3 runs 14 residues. The V and J ends lost 5 bases and 4 bases, in that order; junction bases with no gene match: 1. CDR3 coding DNA: TGCGCCAGCAGTAGCGGGAGGGGCACCGGGGAGCTGTTTTTT. Residues: CASSSGRGTGELFF.

CDR3 amino acids: CASSFQQGLGEKLFF. The CDR3 bases are TGTGCCAGCAGCTTCCAACAGGGGTTGGGGGAAAAACTGTTTTTT. J is TRBJ1-4 and V is TRBV13; 7 bases map to TRBD1. The CDR3 sequence is 15 residues long. Germline lookup yields CDR1 PRHDT and CDR2 FYEKMQ (reference sequence). V shed 3 bases, J shed 8 bases, and the junction held 9 bases outside the gene matches.

This clone was observed a single time. The rearrangement uses TRBV7-2 and TRBJ2-1, with TRBD2 matching 11 bases. V dropped 6 bases and J dropped 4; count of bases not matched to a gene: 11. CDR1 and CDR2 (germline): SGHTA, FQGNSA. This CDR3 comprises 17 residues. This chain's CDR3 is CASRKRGGLAVYNEQFF. In DNA, the CDR3 is TGTGCCAGCAGGAAAAGAGGGGGACTAGCGGTTTACAATGAGCAGTTCTTC.

CDR3 DNA: TGTGCCAGCAGCTACCCTAAGACAGGGGGCGCCCCAGATACGCAGTATTTT. Translating gives CASSYPKTGGAPDTQYF. The chain carries TRBV7-9 and TRBJ2-3; the match to TRBD1 covers 10 bases. CDR1 is SEHNR and CDR2 is FQNEAQ in the germline V gene (reference sequence). V was clipped by 4 bases and J by 4 bases; unmatched bases: 11. This CDR3 contains 17 residues. The variable domain in full, completed from reference TRBV7-9 and TRBJ2-3, reads DTGVSQNPRHKITKRGQNVTFRCDPISEHNRLYWYRQTLGQGPEFLTYFQNEAQLEKSRLLSDRFSAERPKGSFSTLEIQRTEQGDSAMYLCASSYPKTGGAPDTQYFGPGTRLTVL.

In DNA form, the CDR3 reads TGTGCCAGCAGCCTTGGCGGGACCATCCAAGAGACCCAGTACTTC. Its protein product is CASSLGGTIQETQYF. This chain links TRBV14 with TRBJ2-5; D is possibly TRBD2 (6 bases). Germline V gives CDR1 SGHDN, CDR2 FVKESK. The CDR3 is 15 residues long. V was cut by 4 bases and J by 1 base, with 13 bases left in between. Drawing the rest from reference TRBV14 and TRBJ2-5, the complete variable domain is EAGVTQFPSHSVIEKGQTVTLRCDPISGHDNLYWYRRVMGKEIKFLLHFVKESKQDESGMPNNRFLAERTGGTYSTLKVQPAELEDSGVYFCASSLGGTIQETQYFGPGTRLLVL.

V and J are TRBV6-5 and TRBJ1-1; 7 nucleotides match TRBD1. From germline, CDR1 is MNHEY and CDR2 SVGAGI. This CDR3 has 16 amino acids. The V and J ends lost 4 bases and 5 bases, in that order; junction bases with no gene match: 13. CDR3 region: CASSWDRTLRGTEAFF. CDR3 nucleotides: TGTGCCAGCAGTTGGGACAGAACCCTGCGAGGTACTGAAGCTTTCTTT.

The chain couples TRBV30 to TRBJ1-2, with D possibly being TRBD1 (6 bases). Germline V CDR1 and CDR2: GTSNPN, SVGIG (reference sequence). This CDR3 is built from 13 residues. Trimming removed 3 bases from V and 5 bases from J, with 13 bases in between. The DNA for the CDR3 is TGTGCCTGGAGCGAGGGGGATGGATATGGCTACACCTTC. Protein: CAWSEGDGYGYTF.

As regards this clone: Other DNA sequences in the same sample also yield this CDR3. The chain uses TRBV28 and TRBJ1-3; D is undetermined. Trimming pared 1 base from V and 4 bases from J, leaving 8 bases between. Germline assignment: CDR1 MDHEN and CDR2 SYDVKM. This CDR3 region has 14 residues. CDR3 sequence: CASSLSRSGNTIYF. The CDR3 DNA reads as TGTGCCAGCAGTTTATCACGGTCGGGAAACACCATATATTTT.

This chain links TRBV5-8 with TRBJ2-7; D is unclear. CDR1 and CDR2 (germline): SGHTS, YDEGEE. CDR3 length: 11 amino acids. V gave up 4 bases and J gave up 5 bases, with 7 bases separating them. In DNA form, the CDR3 reads TGTGCCAGCAGCCGGGTCCACGAGCAGTACTTC. Translated, it gives CASSRVHEQYF.

As for this clone: The sample holds other DNA sequences that translate to the same CDR3. The chain carries TRBV7-3 and TRBJ2-3, with 13 bases fitting TRBD2. Germline lookup yields CDR1 SGHTA and CDR2 FQGTGA. Trimming at V came to 2 bases and at J to 3 bases, leaving 2 bases not matched to a gene. The CDR3 loop spans 16 amino acids. CDR3 region: CASSLGLAGATDTQYF. The CDR3 nucleotides read TGTGCCAGCAGCTTAGGACTAGCGGGAGCAACAGATACGCAGTATTTT. Drawing the rest from reference TRBV7-3 and TRBJ2-3, the complete variable domain is GAGVSQTPSNKVTEKGKYVELRCDPISGHTALYWYRQSLGQGPEFLIYFQGTGAADDSGLPNDRFFAVRPEGSVSTLKIQRTERGDSAVYLCASSLGLAGATDTQYFGPGTRLTVL.

The V and J genes are TRBV5-1 and TRBJ1-5; 7 positions match TRBD1. J was trimmed by 6 bases and V by 1 base; bases with no gene match: 4. Germline assignment: CDR1 SGHRS and CDR2 YFSETQ. CDR3 size: 14 residues. The CDR3 loop reads CASSLQGGTQPQHF. The CDR3 coding sequence is TGCGCCAGCAGCTTGCAGGGGGGAACTCAGCCCCAGCATTTT. The full variable domain, its missing parts supplied by reference TRBV5-1 and TRBJ1-5, is KAGVTQTPRYLIKTRGQQVTLSCSPISGHRSVSWYQQTPGQGLQFLFEYFSETQRNKGNFPGRFSGRQFSNSRSEMNVSTLELGDSALYLCASSLQGGTQPQHFGDGTRLSIL.

Notes on this clone: This specimen includes other DNA sequences encoding the same CDR3. V and J are TRBV28 and TRBJ1-2, with D possibly being TRBD1 (5 bases). Germline CDR1 and CDR2: MDHEN and SYDVKM. The length of the CDR3 is 13 residues. V dropped 3 bases and J dropped 6 bases, with 11 bases sitting between them. The CDR3 spells CASSFRAGNGYTF. CDR3 bases: TGTGCCAGCAGTTTCAGGGCAGGGAATGGCTACACCTTC.

The V and J genes are TRBV5-1 and TRBJ1-1, with D unclear. CDR1 SGHRS and CDR2 YFSETQ come from the germline V gene. This CDR3 comprises 15 residues. Trimming pared 0 bases from V and 5 bases from J, leaving 14 bases between. CDR3 in amino acids: CASSLAGFLGTEAFF. Written as DNA, the CDR3 is TGCGCCAGCAGCTTGGCCGGTTTTTTGGGGACTGAAGCTTTCTTT.

The chain links TRBV19 to TRBJ2-5, with D perhaps TRBD1 (5 bases). Trimming removed 0 bases at V and 1 base at J, with 18 bases between. The CDR3 sequence is 18 residues long. Germline loops: CDR1 LNHDA, CDR2 SQIVND (reference sequence). The CDR3 reads CASSIDRSADTFQETQYF. The CDR3 DNA follows: TGTGCCAGTAGTATAGATAGATCCGCGGACACATTCCAAGAGACCCAGTACTTC.

This rearrangement joins TRBV10-3 to TRBJ2-5, with 9 bases fitting TRBD2. Germline CDR1 ENHRY, CDR2 SYGVKD. CDR3 size: 15 residues. V gave up 1 base and J gave up 5 bases; unmatched junction bases: 5. CDR3 amino acids: CAISELAGEGETQYF. CDR3 sequence (DNA): TGTGCCATCAGTGAGTTAGCGGGAGAGGGTGAGACCCAGTACTTC.